These T cell receptor beta chains were read from a single sample in a study of blood T cell repertoires in COVID-19. Some clones are missing from TCRdb's copy, which holds only in-frame ones; the method was immunoSEQ multiplex PCR. Of approximately 270,000 clones in the sample, 80% to 90% were seen once. The material sequenced was PBMCs or T cells enriched from blood (not recorded which). The receptor source for this set is a man in his forties who had recovered from COVID-19. Both conserved end residues are part of each CDR3. D genes are given only for firm matches. Size is omitted from some rows. Given values are once, few, many or a class for expanded clones.

>.|TRBJ2-1|TRBV11-2|TRBD2
CASSLARLAGGLNEQFF
TGTGCCAGCAGCTTAGCCCGACTAGCGGGGGGGCTAAATGAGCAGTTCTTC
>.|TRBJ2-3|TRBV19|.
CASSIWGGPVDTQYF
TGTGCCAGTAGTATATGGGGGGGGCCGGTTGATACGCAGTATTTT
>.|TRBJ2-1|TRBV2|TRBD2
CASMDAGGSYNEQFF
TGTGCCAGCATGGACGCGGGAGGATCCTACAATGAGCAGTTCTTC
>.|TRBJ2-1|TRBV11-2|TRBD2
CASSPRTSPYNEQFF
TGTGCCAGCAGTCCGCGGACTAGCCCCTACAATGAGCAGTTCTTC
>.|TRBJ2-3|TRBV21-1|.
CASSNGAQYF
TGTGCCAGCAGCAACGGGGCGCAGTATTTT
>.|TRBJ2-5|TRBV19|TRBD2
CASRTSGILLETQYF
TGTGCCAGTAGAACTAGCGGGATCTTGTTAGAGACCCAGTACTTC
>once|TRBJ1-5|TRBV28|TRBD1
CASGSRQGISNQPQHF
TGTGCCAGCGGGTCGCGACAGGGGATTAGCAATCAGCCCCAGCATTTT
>.|TRBJ2-5|TRBV11-2|TRBD1
CASSQGTGGETQYF
TGTGCCAGCAGCCAAGGGACAGGCGGTGAGACCCAGTACTTC
>.|TRBJ1-1|TRBV6-4|.
CASSPDSNTEAFF
TGTGCCAGCAGTCCGGACAGCAACACTGAAGCTTTCTTT
>once|TRBJ1-5|TRBV19|TRBD1
CASGQGSNQPQHF
TGTGCCAGTGGACAGGGGAGTAATCAGCCCCAGCATTTT
>.|TRBJ2-6|TRBV7-3|TRBD1
CASSLPGQSGANVLTF
TGTGCCAGCAGCCTCCCGGGACAGTCTGGGGCCAACGTCCTGACTTTC
>.|TRBJ2-1|TRBV5-4|TRBD1
CASSLRQGQGNEQFF
TGTGCCAGCAGCTTACGACAGGGTCAGGGGAATGAGCAGTTCTTC
>few|TRBJ1-1|TRBV9|TRBD1
CASSAQQGVNTEAFF
TGTGCCAGCAGCGCACAACAGGGGGTGAACACTGAAGCTTTCTTT
>.|TRBJ1-5|TRBV7-3|.
CASSINSNQPQHF
TGTGCCAGCAGTATAAATAGCAATCAGCCCCAGCATTTT
>.|TRBJ2-7|TRBV14|.
CASSHRYEQYF
TGTGCCAGCAGCCACCGCTACGAGCAGTACTTC
>.|TRBJ2-3|TRBV7-6|TRBD2
CASRGTSGGSDTQYF
TGTGCCAGCAGGGGGACTAGCGGGGGTTCAGATACGCAGTATTTT
>.|TRBJ2-1|TRBV30|TRBD2
CAWKGLAGGYNEQFF
TGTGCCTGGAAGGGTCTAGCGGGGGGGTACAATGAGCAGTTCTTC
>.|TRBJ2-5|TRBV7-3|.
CASSLRAGGRGETQYF
TGTGCCAGCAGCTTAAGGGCCGGGGGAAGGGGAGAGACCCAGTACTTC
>few|TRBJ2-7|TRBV5-6|.
CASSLRTVEQYF
TGTGCCAGCAGCTTAAGGACAGTCGAGCAGTACTTC
>.|TRBJ1-2|TRBV9|.
CASSVATTAGYTF
TGTGCCAGCAGCGTAGCGACAACCGCTGGCTACACCTTC
>.|TRBJ1-5|TRBV27|.
CASSLSYGDYGPQHF
TGTGCCAGCAGTTTATCCTACGGGGATTACGGGCCCCAGCATTTT
>.|TRBJ1-2|TRBV14|.
CASSQGTAEGSVYGYTF
TGTGCCAGCAGCCAAGGGACGGCGGAGGGGTCGGTCTATGGCTACACCTTC
>.|TRBJ1-4|TRBV4-1|TRBD1
CASSQSWGQGVEKLFF
TGCGCCAGCAGCCAGTCGTGGGGACAGGGAGTTGAAAAACTGTTTTTT
>.|TRBJ1-4|TRBV9|TRBD1
CASSGRGTGEKLFF
TGTGCCAGCAGCGGAAGAGGGACAGGTGAAAAACTGTTTTTT
>.|TRBJ1-1|TRBV6-5|TRBD1
CASSYSGTGVSGAFF
TGTGCCAGCAGTTACTCTGGGACAGGGGTCAGCGGAGCTTTCTTT
>.|TRBJ2-2|TRBV6-5|.
CASGENTGELFF
TGTGCCAGCGGAGAGAACACCGGGGAGCTGTTTTTT
>.|TRBJ1-1|TRBV29-1|.
CSGGDYMNTEAFF
TGCAGCGGGGGGGACTACATGAACACTGAAGCTTTCTTT
>once|TRBJ2-1|TRBV10-3|TRBD2
CATRILAGVYNEQFF
TGTGCCACCAGGATTCTAGCGGGAGTATACAATGAGCAGTTCTTC
>once|TRBJ1-2|TRBV4-2|.
CASSQGIRQHRAMNYYGYTF
TGTGCCAGCAGCCAAGGGATACGACAGCACAGGGCCATGAACTACTATGGCTACACCTTC
>.|TRBJ2-2|TRBV3-1/TRBV3-2|.
CASSQTQGNTGELFF
TGTGCCAGCAGCCAAACACAGGGCAACACCGGGGAGCTGTTTTTT
>.|TRBJ1-4|TRBV14|.
CASSQDIGYGSEKLFF
TGTGCCAGCAGCCAAGATATCGGGTACGGTAGTGAAAAACTGTTTTTT
>.|TRBJ1-1|TRBV29-1|TRBD1
CSVVAGTANTEAFF
TGCAGCGTTGTCGCCGGGACAGCGAACACTGAAGCTTTCTTT
>.|TRBJ1-1|TRBV12-3/TRBV12-4|.
CASSLAGDTEAFF
TGTGCCAGCAGTCTCGCCGGGGACACTGAAGCTTTCTTT
>.|TRBJ1-5|TRBV7-2|.
CASGRGGGQPQHF
TGTGCCAGCGGTCGGGGGGGAGGGCAGCCCCAGCATTTT
>.|TRBJ2-7|TRBV10-3|.
CAISDRQAYEQYF
TGTGCCATCAGTGACCGGCAGGCCTACGAGCAGTACTTC
>.|TRBJ1-2|TRBV4-1|TRBD1
CASSQGDRRVGGGGYGYTF
TGCGCCAGCTCCCAAGGGGACAGGCGAGTTGGGGGGGGCGGCTATGGCTACACCTTC
>.|TRBJ2-7|TRBV5-1|.
CASSLYQGSGYEQYF
TGCGCCAGCAGCTTGTATCAGGGGTCAGGATACGAGCAGTACTTC
>.|TRBJ2-1|TRBV27|.
CASSLRGYNEQFF
TGTGCCAGCAGTTTAAGGGGCTACAATGAGCAGTTCTTC
>.|TRBJ2-7|TRBV15|.
CATSRDGPGYRYEQYF
TGTGCCACCAGCAGAGATGGCCCAGGGTATCGATACGAGCAGTACTTC
>.|TRBJ1-2|TRBV30|.
CAWTRTPSNYGYTF
TGTGCCTGGACCCGGACACCGTCTAACTATGGCTACACCTTC
>.|TRBJ2-7|TRBV28|TRBD2
CASSSTGLAYEQYF
TGTGCCAGCAGTTCTACGGGACTAGCCTACGAGCAGTACTTC
>many|TRBJ1-1|TRBV28|.
CASSDYRENTEAFF
TGTGCCAGCAGTGACTATAGGGAAAACACTGAAGCTTTCTTT